This T cell receptor (beta chain) is from a study of CD8+ T cells in alopecia areata. Treatment reported: oral pan-JAK inhibitor, 5-10 mg twice daily. Reverse transcribed after extraction, RNA yielded cDNA as the sequencing template. Only in-frame clones appear in the TCRdb table, and some are missing; sequencing was by immunoSEQ multiplex PCR. This sample has 180,000 or so clones, with roughly 50% found just once. The clonotype was recovered from a human donor with alopecia areata. The input for sequencing was CD8+ T cells sorted from blood, taken at week 24, from a patient treated with tofacitinib.

The CDR3 bases are TGTGCCAGCAGCGCCACAGGGACAACTAATGAAAAACTGTTTTTT. Protein sequence: CASSATGTTNEKLFF. This rearrangement joins TRBV5-6 to TRBJ1-4; possibly TRBD1 for D (6 bases). From germline, CDR1 is SGHDT and CDR2 YYEEEE. The CDR3 runs to 15 residues. V lost 4 bases and J 0 bases, leaving 10 bases between the germline ends.